Shown below are 5 T cell receptor beta chains from a single sample sequenced in a study of T cells in Graves' hyperthyroidism and ophthalmopathy. The TCR beta CDR3 regions underwent amplification using RNA transcripts as the source. HTBI primers drove first-round RT-PCR of the TCR CDR3. From the multiplex PCR reads, TCRdb called clonotypes with MiXCR, one entry per CDR3 protein. The sample records hundreds of thousands of distinct CDR3 sequences, about 45% being singletons. Sequencing was carried out using peripheral blood or thyroid tissue (not recorded which). The source of these receptors is an adult man with Graves' disease, either hyperthyroidism or ophthalmopathy (not recorded which).

The chain uses TRBV2 and TRBJ2-6; D not certain. Germline V CDR1 and CDR2: SNHLY, FYNNEI. V lost 6 bases, J lost 0 bases, and 9 bases lay in between. The CDR3 is 15 residues long. CDR3 nucleotide sequence: TGTGCCAGCAGAGGACGGTTCTCTGGGGCCAACGTCCTGACTTTC. It is translated as CASRGRFSGANVLTF.

This clonotype was recorded at least ten times. The chain uses TRBV2 and TRBJ2-6, with D perhaps TRBD1 (6 bases). Germline CDR1 and CDR2: SNHLY and FYNNEI. V was clipped by 7 bases and J by 0 bases, with 16 bases between them. The CDR3 is made up of 17 amino acids. In DNA form, the CDR3 reads TGTGCCAGCACTCACAGGGACGCGAGCTCTGGGGCCAACGTCCTGACTTTC. Translating it yields CASTHRDASSGANVLTF.

The rearrangement links TRBV19 to TRBJ1-1; no firm D call. There are 14 residues in the CDR3. The germline V and J ends were trimmed by 8 bases and 2 bases, with 15 bases remaining between them. Germline lookup yields CDR1 LNHDA and CDR2 SQIVND (reference sequence). As DNA, the CDR3 is TGTGCCAGTTTGTTTAGGGCAGTAAACACTGAAGCTTTCTTT. This codes for CASLFRAVNTEAFF.

This chain connects TRBV20-1 to TRBJ1-5; unclear D gene. Germline values: CDR1 DFQATT, CDR2 SNEGSKA (reference sequence). CDR3 size: 12 residues. Trimming took off 5 bases at V and 3 bases at J, with 8 bases between the two ends. CDR3 sequence: CSALINNQPQHF. CDR3 nucleotides: TGCAGTGCTCTTATCAACAATCAGCCCCAGCATTTT.

This rearrangement joins TRBV3-1 to TRBJ2-7; unclear D gene. Looked up from germline, CDR1 is LGHDT and CDR2 is YNNKEL (reference sequence). The CDR3 loop spans 13 amino acids. Trimming took 5 bases from V and 7 from J, leaving 15 bases between them. CDR3 sequence: CASSLSLWKEQYF. The CDR3 region has the DNA TGTGCCAGCAGCTTATCCCTTTGGAAGGAGCAGTACTTC.